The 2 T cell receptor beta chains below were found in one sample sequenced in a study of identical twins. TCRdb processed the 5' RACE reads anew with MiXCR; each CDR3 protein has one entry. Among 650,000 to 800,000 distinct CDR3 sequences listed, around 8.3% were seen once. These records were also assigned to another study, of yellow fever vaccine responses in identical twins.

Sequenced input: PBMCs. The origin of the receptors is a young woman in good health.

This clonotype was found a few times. CDR3 nucleotide sequence: TGCGCCAGCAGCTTCTCGACTCTTAACACCGGGGAGCTGTTTTTT. Translated: CASSFSTLNTGELFF. This chain joins TRBV5-1 and TRBJ2-2; D gene ambiguous. The CDR3 totals 15 residues. Per the germline V gene, CDR1 is SGHRS and CDR2 is YFSETQ. Trimming removed 2 bases at V and 2 bases at J, with 10 bases between. Full variable domain (outside the CDR3, taken from reference TRBV5-1 and TRBJ2-2): KAGVTQTPRYLIKTRGQQVTLSCSPISGHRSVSWYQQTPGQGLQFLFEYFSETQRNKGNFPGRFSGRQFSNSRSEMNVSTLELGDSALYLCASSFSTLNTGELFFGEGSRLTVL.

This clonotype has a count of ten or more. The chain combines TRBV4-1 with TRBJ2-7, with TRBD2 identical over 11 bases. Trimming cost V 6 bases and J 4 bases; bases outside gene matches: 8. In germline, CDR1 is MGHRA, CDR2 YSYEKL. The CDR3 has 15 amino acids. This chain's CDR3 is CASSQQLAGVYEQYF. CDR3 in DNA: TGCGCCAGCAGTCAACAACTAGCGGGAGTGTACGAGCAGTACTTC.